These T cell receptor beta chains were read from a single sample in a study of T cell clonotyping in hematopoietic cell transplantation. Here immunoSEQ multiplex PCR was the method, and the copy in TCRdb shows in-frame clones only, minus some. The sample shows tens of thousands of clones, 70% to 75% of them seen only once. The input for sequencing was peripheral blood mononuclear cells, taken before stem cell transplant. These receptors were collected from a man aged 45 to 65 with myelodysplastic syndrome. Some clones in this sample may be carry-over from other donors' samples. The CDR3 runs from the conserved cysteine through the conserved F or W. The order of the fields is clone size, J gene, V gene, D gene, CDR3 DNA, CDR3 protein. The D gene is left open where the match is weak. For some rows the clone size is stated as once, few or many, or as a class when expanded; others skip it.

size: -
J: TRBJ1-2
V: TRBV28
D: -
DNA: TGTGCCAGCAGCCTGAATATCGGTGAGGGCTATGGCTACACCTTC
CDR3: CASSLNIGEGYGYTF

size: -
J: TRBJ2-5
V: TRBV19
D: TRBD2
DNA: TGTGCCAGTAGTAAACTAGCGGGGGGATTGGAGACCCAGTACTTC
CDR3: CASSKLAGGLETQYF

size: -
J: TRBJ1-1
V: TRBV28
D: -
DNA: TGTGCCAGCAGTTCCATGAACACTGAAGCTTTCTTT
CDR3: CASSSMNTEAFF

size: few
J: TRBJ2-7
V: TRBV7-9
D: -
DNA: TGTGCCAGCAGCTTAATGATAGGGGGGGCCCCTTCCTACGAGCAGTACTTC
CDR3: CASSLMIGGAPSYEQYF

size: -
J: TRBJ1-2
V: TRBV6-5
D: -
DNA: TGTGCCAGCAGTTACGCTGCAGGATCCTATGGCTACACCTTC
CDR3: CASSYAAGSYGYTF

size: -
J: TRBJ2-5
V: TRBV5-4
D: TRBD1
DNA: TGTGCCAGCAGCTTGGTGGCAGGGGGCACAGAGACCCAGTACTTC
CDR3: CASSLVAGGTETQYF

size: -
J: TRBJ1-3
V: TRBV9
D: -
DNA: TGTGCCAGCAGCGTAGGGTTTGCTGGAAACACCATATATTTT
CDR3: CASSVGFAGNTIYF

size: -
J: TRBJ1-3
V: TRBV6-1
D: -
DNA: TGTGCCAGCAGTGAGATGCGGGCAAACACCATATATTTT
CDR3: CASSEMRANTIYF

size: few
J: TRBJ1-2
V: TRBV4-1
D: -
DNA: TGCGCCAGCAGCCAAGGTCAGGGCTTTGGCTACACCTTC
CDR3: CASSQGQGFGYTF

size: -
J: TRBJ2-7
V: TRBV2
D: -
DNA: TGTGCCAGCAGCACAGAGAGCTACGAGCAGTACTTC
CDR3: CASSTESYEQYF

size: -
J: TRBJ1-1
V: TRBV2
D: -
DNA: TGTGCCAGCAACCCGAACACTGAAGCTTTCTTT
CDR3: CASNPNTEAFF

size: -
J: TRBJ2-1
V: TRBV28
D: -
DNA: TGTGCCAGCAGCCCGTTTGGCAATGAGCAGTTCTTC
CDR3: CASSPFGNEQFF

size: -
J: TRBJ1-2
V: TRBV6-6
D: -
DNA: TGTGCCAGCAGTCTTCAAGGGCCCCTTGGTGGCTACACCTTC
CDR3: CASSLQGPLGGYTF

size: large
J: TRBJ2-7
V: TRBV5-6
D: -
DNA: TGTGCCAGCAGCTCGGAATTCAGGGCTTACGAGCAGTACTTC
CDR3: CASSSEFRAYEQYF

size: -
J: TRBJ1-2
V: TRBV19
D: -
DNA: TGTGCCAGTAGTAGAGGGGCAGGGAGCCATGGCTACACCTTC
CDR3: CASSRGAGSHGYTF

size: few
J: TRBJ1-1
V: TRBV7-2
D: TRBD1
DNA: TGTGCCAGCAGCTTAGGGCAGGGGGAAGTGAACACTGAAGCTTTCTTT
CDR3: CASSLGQGEVNTEAFF

size: -
J: TRBJ2-7
V: TRBV27
D: -
DNA: TGTGCCAGCAGTTTCTTGACAGATCCTAGGGAGCAGTACTTC
CDR3: CASSFLTDPREQYF

size: few
J: TRBJ2-7
V: TRBV1
D: -
DNA: TGCACCAGCAGCCAAGATGGGCTAGCGGGGCATTACGAGCAGTACTTC
CDR3: CTSSQDGLAGHYEQYF

size: -
J: TRBJ2-1
V: TRBV27
D: TRBD1
DNA: TGTGCCAGCAGTCGACGGACAGGGACAGCGGACTATGAGCAGTTCTTC
CDR3: CASSRRTGTADYEQFF

size: few
J: TRBJ1-2
V: TRBV29-1
D: -
DNA: TGCAGCGGCTTGACTCAGGGCTATGGCTACACCTTC
CDR3: CSGLTQGYGYTF

size: -
J: TRBJ1-5
V: TRBV7-2
D: -
DNA: TGTGCCAGCAGCTCGGACTATAGCAATCAGCCCCAGCATTTT
CDR3: CASSSDYSNQPQHF